Shown below are 21 T cell receptor beta chains from a single sample sequenced in a study of tumor and adjacent non-tumor tissue in lung cancer. Three rounds of nested PCR, following a modified ARM-PCR protocol, produced the TCRbeta library. MiXCR, applied by TCRdb to the multiplex PCR reads, yields one record per CDR3 protein. Of roughly 67,000 distinct CDR3 sequences listed, about three fifths are singletons. No cell sorting was done before RNA was extracted from the tissue. The sequenced sample was lung tumor tissue. These receptors were collected from a man in his fifties with non-small cell lung cancer.

In nucleotides, the CDR3 is TGTGCCAGCTCTTTAGCGGGCGGGGGGGAGTCCCAGTACTTC. It specifies CASSLAGGGESQYF. V is TRBV6-5 and J is TRBJ2-5; 9 nucleotides align to TRBD2. This CDR3 is 14 amino acids long. The germline gives CDR1 MNHEY, CDR2 SVGAGI. The V segment lost 8 bases and the J segment 9 bases; nucleotides outside the gene matches: 13.

The rearrangement joins TRBV20-1 to TRBJ2-4; 9 nucleotides line up with TRBD2. V lost 3 bases, J lost 10 bases, and 10 bases stayed unmatched. CDR1 DFQATT and CDR2 SNEGSKA come from the germline V gene (reference sequence). There are 14 residues in the CDR3. The CDR3 DNA follows: TGCAGTGCTAGGGGCGGGGGGGCCCTCGGTATTCAGTACTTC. Its protein is CSARGGGALGIQYF.

The chain combines TRBV19 with TRBJ1-1; TRBD1 is a possible D gene (6 bases). The germline V gene encodes CDR1 LNHDA and CDR2 SQIVND (reference sequence). V was pared by 1 base and J by 3 bases, with 9 bases between. CDR3 length equals 14 residues. CDR3 nucleotides: TGTGCCAGTAGTATAGCCAGGGGCGACACTGAAGCTTTCTTT. Its protein is CASSIARGDTEAFF. The variable domain in full, with the rest retrieved from reference TRBV19 and TRBJ1-1, is DGGITQSPKYLFRKEGQNVTLSCEQNLNHDAMYWYRQDPGQGLRLIYYSQIVNDFQKGDIAEGYSVSREKKESFPLTVTSAQKNPTAFYLCASSIARGDTEAFFGQGTRLTVV.

As concerns this clonotype: At one end, the junction sequence differs from germline, possibly due to a read error. The chain joins TRBV10-3 to TRBJ2-7, with TRBD1 identical over 8 bases. CDR1 and CDR2 (germline): ENHRY, SYGVKD. The CDR3 extends over 13 amino acids. CDR3 protein: CASEGQGTYGQYF. The CDR3, as DNA: TGTGCCTCGGAAGGACAGGGCACCTACGGGCAGTACTTC.

V is TRBV2 and J is TRBJ1-5; 7 bases are a match to TRBD1. The closer fit of TRBJ2-3 to the DNA end suggests the J call may be wrong. The germline V gene encodes CDR1 SNHLY and CDR2 FYNNEI. The CDR3 runs to 16 residues. In DNA form, the CDR3 reads TGTGCCAGCAATGGGGCTACGGGACAGCCCAATAGGGTCCAGTATTTT. Translating it yields CASNGATGQPNRVQYF.

This clonotype was observed a few times. This chain links TRBV11-2 with TRBJ2-5; weak D call: TRBD2 (5 bases). V lost 1 base and J 4 bases, leaving 16 bases between the germline ends. This CDR3 spans 16 amino acids. CDR1 and CDR2 from the germline V gene are SGHAT and FQNNGV. The CDR3 loop is CASSLGPAEERETQYF. CDR3 coding DNA: TGTGCCAGCAGCTTAGGACCAGCGGAGGAACGAGAGACCCAGTACTTC.

Notes on this clonotype: A much larger clone sits a single nucleotide away, making a read error possible. The chain joins TRBV23-1 to TRBJ2-5; D possibly corresponds to TRBD1 (6 bases). TRBV23-1 is given ORF status, its function remaining uncertain. The V end lost 2 bases, the J end lost 6 bases, and 19 bases lay between the germline ends. The CDR3 consists of 16 residues. The CDR3 protein is CASSQPRDTFGKTQYF. The CDR3 nucleotides are TGCGCCAGCAGTCAACCCCGGGACACTTTTGGAAAGACCCAGTACTTC.

The V call is TRBV19, the J call TRBJ1-1; 9 positions agree with TRBD1. Germline CDR1 and CDR2: LNHDA and SQIVND (reference sequence). This CDR3 is 13 amino acids long. The J segment lost 6 bases and the V segment lost 6 bases, leaving 5 bases of the junction unmatched. The CDR3 DNA is TGTGCCAGTAGCAGGGGACAGGGCGCTGAAGCTTTCTTT. The encoded protein is CASSRGQGAEAFF.

A single count supports this clonotype. A read error may account for a junction end that differs from germline. The chain has TRBV11-2 and TRBJ2-5, with a possible D match to TRBD2 (6 bases). The CDR3 has 15 residues. The V gene's germline CDR1 is SGHAT and CDR2 FQNNGV. In DNA, the CDR3 is TGTGCCAGCAACTCCACCTGGGGGGTATCAGAGGCCCAGTACTTC. Protein product: CASNSTWGVSEAQYF.

Concerning this clonotype itself: A clone one base away is much larger, so this may be a read error. This rearrangement joins TRBV5-5 to TRBJ2-7; 9 positions match TRBD1. CDR1 is SGHKS, CDR2 YYEKEE, per germline (reference sequence). The CDR3 spans 14 residues. With 4 bases clipped from V and 5 bases from J, the junction kept 7 bases outside the gene matches. CDR3 bases: TGTGCCAGCAGCCGGACAGGGGAATGGGACGAGCAGTACTTC. It translates to CASSRTGEWDEQYF. The full variable domain, with the rest looked up from reference TRBV5-5 and TRBJ2-7, is DAGVTQSPTHLIKTRGQQVTLRCSPISGHKSVSWYQQVLGQGPQFIFQYYEKEERGRGNFPDRFSARQFPNYSSELNVNALLLGDSALYLCASSRTGEWDEQYFGPGTRLTVT.

Many counts were recorded for this clonotype. J is TRBJ2-1 and V is TRBV29-1; the D gene could be TRBD1 or TRBD2 (5 bases each). The CDR3 covers 16 residues. V lost 4 bases, J lost 1 base, and 17 bases lay in between. Per the germline V gene, CDR1 is SQVTM and CDR2 is ANQGSEA. This CDR3 reads CSVVVWDPRSYNEQFF. CDR3 sequence (DNA): TGCAGCGTTGTGGTCTGGGACCCACGGTCCTACAATGAGCAGTTCTTC.

Regarding this clonotype: A junction boundary mismatches the germline segment, possibly from a read error. The V and J genes are TRBV4-1 and TRBJ2-5; 7 bases agree with TRBD2. Germline V gene sequence: CDR1 MGHRA, CDR2 YSYEKL. The CDR3 contains 16 residues. The CDR3 DNA follows: TGCGCCAGCAGCCAAAGCCAAGGACTAGTCCAAGAGACCCTGTACTTC. Amino acids: CASSQSQGLVQETLYF.

With respect to this clonotype: One junction end does not reproduce the germline sequence, and a read error may be involved. The CDR3 bases are TGTGCTAGCAGCTGGACTAGCGGGGGGGCGTCTAGCTCCTACAATGAGCAGTTCTTC. It is translated as CASSWTSGGASSSYNEQFF. The chain couples TRBV11-2 to TRBJ2-1; 15 bases are a match to TRBD2. The CDR3 has 19 amino acids. The germline V gene encodes CDR1 SGHAT and CDR2 FQNNGV. The variable domain in full, completed from reference TRBV11-2 and TRBJ2-1, reads EAGVAQSPRYKIIEKRQSVAFWCNPISGHATLYWYQQILGQGPKLLIQFQNNGVVDDSQLPKDRFSAERLKGVDSTLKIQPAKLEDSAVYLCASSWTSGGASSSYNEQFFGPGTRLTVL.

As regards this clonotype: A read error may account for a junction end that differs from germline. The chain employs TRBV6-6 and TRBJ2-4; D is unresolved. Per germline, CDR1 MNHNY and CDR2 SVGAGI (reference sequence). This CDR3 has 15 amino acids. Here the CDR3 DNA reads TGTGCCAGTAGTTACTCGATGAACGGTCAAAACATTCAGTACTTC. It specifies CASSYSMNGQNIQYF.

The V call is TRBV5-1, the J call TRBJ2-1; 7 positions match TRBD2. This CDR3 comprises 16 residues. Germline CDR1 is SGHRS and CDR2 is YFSETQ. The V segment lost 4 bases and the J segment 9 bases; nucleotides outside the gene matches: 16. CDR3 DNA: TGCGCCAGCAGCCGGTTATCAGCGGGGTATAGGCGTGAGCAGTTCTTC. It yields the protein CASSRLSAGYRREQFF.

A remark on this clonotype: A read error may explain this, as a much larger clone is one base away. The chain has TRBV28 and TRBJ2-1, with a weak D call TRBD2 (5 bases). The germline V gene has CDR1 MDHEN and CDR2 SYDVKM. V dropped 9 bases and J dropped 6 bases, with 18 bases sitting between them. This CDR3 region has 14 residues. This CDR3 reads CASGLGSFGNEQFF. For the CDR3, the DNA is TGTGCCAGTGGTCTTGGGAGTTTCGGCAATGAGCAGTTCTTC.

Concerning this clonotype: It may be a read error: a sequence one base away is much more abundant. V is TRBV6-9 and J is TRBJ2-3; TRBD2 matches at 9 bases. Looked up from germline, CDR1 is MNHGY and CDR2 is SVAAGI. The CDR3 sequence is 16 residues long. V lost 4 bases to trimming and J lost 8 bases; unmatched junction nucleotides: 13. The CDR3 coding sequence is TGTGCCAGCAGTTCGCCCCAGCGGGGGGTGGGAGGTACGCAGTATTTT. Translation: CASSSPQRGVGGTQYF.

J is TRBJ1-6 and V is TRBV4-1; a weak D match, TRBD1 (5 bases). The germline gives CDR1 MGHRA, CDR2 YSYEKL. Trimming took 8 bases from V and 7 from J, leaving 18 bases between them. The CDR3 consists of 15 residues. Here the CDR3 reads CASGLGAIINSPLHF. The CDR3 DNA follows: TGCGCCAGCGGTTTAGGGGCGATAATAAATTCACCCCTCCACTTT.

This clonotype has only a few counts. Given a much more abundant clone one base away, this may be a read error. The chain combines TRBV4-2 with TRBJ2-3; no reliable D call. The germline V gene encodes CDR1 LGHNA and CDR2 YNFKEQ. The CDR3 has 11 amino acids. CDR3 bases: TGTGCCAGCAGCCAAGCAGATACGCGGTATTTT. This gives the protein CASSQADTRYF.

In this sample, this clonotype turned up a few times. This likely comes from a read error, as the CDR3 has no conserved phenylalanine or tryptophan at its end. The chain links TRBV12-3 or TRBV12-4 to TRBJ2-7, with D perhaps matching TRBD1 (5 bases). Trimming took off 1 base at V and 4 bases at J, with 11 bases between the two ends. The CDR3 totals 14 residues. CDR3 nucleotide sequence: TGTGCCAGCAGTTTAGGTCCAGGGTTTTACGAGCAGTACCTC. Its protein product is CASSLGPGFYEQYL.

A remark on this clonotype: A read error is possible here, since a much larger clone lies one base away. This CDR3 fails to terminate in the conserved phenylalanine or tryptophan, so it likely reflects a read error. The chain uses TRBV10-3 and TRBJ1-5; the D gene is possibly TRBD1 (5 bases). Per the germline V gene, CDR1 is ENHRY and CDR2 is SYGVKD. Trimming cost V 5 bases and J 1 base, with 12 bases left between them. The CDR3 sequence is 15 residues long. The CDR3 DNA reads as TGTGCCATCAGTAGCACTACAGGAAGCAATCAGCCCCAGCATATT. Encoded protein: CAISSTTGSNQPQHI.